These 2 T cell receptor beta chains share one sample of origin, sequenced in a study of cytomegalovirus exposure and HLA in healthy donors (dated by TCRdb to about 2017). Library preparation was by the immunoSEQ multiplex PCR assay. A mixture of 60 forward primers for TCR Vbeta segments and 13 reverse primers for TCR Jbeta segments was used in the multiplex PCR. What TCRdb holds here is the immuneACCESS table cut down to in-frame rearrangements. Part of the clones is not present; checked against another copy, under half of the missing clones reflect an unresolved V gene, and the others are unexplained. In all, the sample holds 130,000 or so clones, and 8.5% to 10% of those were seen once. The ten most abundant clones make up 5.5% of the sample. Sequencing was performed on PBMCs. These receptors all stem from a man in his forties or fifties in good health and CMV-seronegative.

The gene calls are TRBV10-3 and TRBJ1-6; 7 bases match TRBD1. Trimming at V came to 10 bases and at J to 4 bases, leaving 4 bases not matched to a gene. CDR3 length: 13 amino acids. Germline CDR1 is ENHRY and CDR2 is SYGVKD. In DNA form, the CDR3 reads TGTGCCAGCCGGGACAGTTATAATTCACCCCTCCACTTT. Translating gives CASRDSYNSPLHF.

This clone has just a few counts. The V gene is TRBV11-3, the J gene TRBJ2-2, with D perhaps matching TRBD2 (5 bases). The CDR3 sequence is 12 residues long. Germline V gene lookup returns CDR1 SGHNT and CDR2 YENEEA. Deletions cut 5 bases from V and 7 bases from J, with 8 bases between. The CDR3 DNA follows: TGTGCCAGCAGCGACCGGGGCGGGGAGCTGTTTTTT. Translated: CASSDRGGELFF.